These T cell receptor beta chains were read from a single sample in a study of blood T cell repertoires in COVID-19. The data were produced by immunoSEQ multiplex PCR, yet TCRdb's version contains in-frame clones alone and is incomplete. The data contain 250,000 or so clones, roughly 85% of them singletons. Sample: PBMCs or T cells enriched from blood (not recorded which). These receptors were taken from a woman in her forties or fifties who had recovered from COVID-19. The CDR3 runs from the conserved cysteine through the conserved F or W. The order of the fields is V gene, clone size, D gene, J gene, CDR3 DNA, CDR3 protein. D genes are given only for firm matches. A row's size may be missing; if present it is once, few, many or a size class.

>TRBV4-1|once|.|TRBJ2-7
TGCGCCAGCAGCCAAGATGGCCGGTTGGGAGCCTACGAGCAGTACTTC
CASSQDGRLGAYEQYF
>TRBV29-1|.|.|TRBJ2-4
TGCAGCGTGAGGGGGACCTCAGATATGTACTTC
CSVRGTSDMYF
>TRBV2|once|TRBD1|TRBJ2-1
TGTGCCAGCAGTGCCCAGGGACAGGCGGGATACAATGAGCAGTTCTTC
CASSAQGQAGYNEQFF
>TRBV19|.|TRBD1|TRBJ2-7
TGTGCCAGTAGTAGGACAGGGCTGACCTACGAGCAGTACTTC
CASSRTGLTYEQYF
>TRBV6-5|.|TRBD1|TRBJ2-3
TGTGCCAGCAGTTACCCCACAGGGGGTGGGCAGTATTTT
CASSYPTGGGQYF
>TRBV7-8|.|.|TRBJ1-1
TGTGCCAGCAGCCCGGGACAACTAACGTGGACTGAAGCTTTCTTT
CASSPGQLTWTEAFF
>TRBV9|.|TRBD1|TRBJ2-2
TGTGCCAGCAGCTTCCAGGGGGCCACCGGGGAGCTGTTTTTT
CASSFQGATGELFF
>TRBV28|.|.|TRBJ2-2
TGTGCCAGTATGAGCATCGGGGAGCTGTTTTTT
CASMSIGELFF
>TRBV28|.|.|TRBJ1-1
TGTGCCAGCAGTCCTCAGGGGTGGAACACTGAAGCTTTCTTT
CASSPQGWNTEAFF
>TRBV19|.|TRBD1|TRBJ1-5
TGTGCCAGTAGTACGGGACAGGGCAATCAGCCCCAGCATTTT
CASSTGQGNQPQHF
>TRBV20-1|.|TRBD1|TRBJ1-6
TGCAGTGCTAGTGGGACAGGGACCCCGAGCTCCTATAATTCACCCCTCCACTTT
CSASGTGTPSSYNSPLHF
>TRBV28|.|TRBD1|TRBJ1-6
TGTGCCAGCAGTTTAATGGACAGGGCATCACCCCTCCACTTT
CASSLMDRASPLHF
>TRBV11-2|.|.|TRBJ1-1
TGTGCCAGCAGCTTATCCCCCGAGGGGGATGCTGAAGCTTTCTTT
CASSLSPEGDAEAFF
>TRBV5-1|few|.|TRBJ2-1
TGCGCCAGCAGCTTGGGATTAGCGGAGTGGGGCAATGAGCAGTTCTTC
CASSLGLAEWGNEQFF
>TRBV14|.|.|TRBJ1-6
TGTGCCAGCAGCCAAGTACAGGCATCTAATTCACCCCTCCACTTT
CASSQVQASNSPLHF
>TRBV7-2|.|.|TRBJ1-4
TGTGCCAGCAGCCTAGGGCCGGGGGAAAAACTGTTTTTT
CASSLGPGEKLFF
>TRBV10-2|.|TRBD1|TRBJ1-4
TGCGCCAGCAGGGCTACGGACAGGGAAAGTGAAAAACTGTTTTTT
CASRATDRESEKLFF
>TRBV28|once|.|TRBJ2-7
TGTGCCAGCAGGAAAAGATCATACTCCACCGTCTCCTACGAGCAGTACTTC
CASRKRSYSTVSYEQYF
>TRBV10-2|.|TRBD1|TRBJ2-7
TGCGCCAGCAGTGAGTCGAGGACAGGGGTAGGGCACGAGCAGTACTTC
CASSESRTGVGHEQYF
>TRBV9|.|.|TRBJ1-2
TGTGCCAGCAGCGGCGGAGGGACTCTCTATGGCTACACCTTC
CASSGGGTLYGYTF
>TRBV6-5|.|.|TRBJ1-3
TGTGCCAGTCACCAGGGATCGGTCGGAAACACCATATATTTT
CASHQGSVGNTIYF
>TRBV28|.|.|TRBJ1-1
TGTGCCAGCAGTTTGTATGCGAGGGTAGTGGACACTGAAGCTTTCTTT
CASSLYARVVDTEAFF
>TRBV28|.|TRBD1|TRBJ2-7
TGTGCCAGCAGGACAGGGGGCAGCTCCTACGAGCAGTACTTC
CASRTGGSSYEQYF